This T cell receptor (beta chain) is drawn from a study of cytomegalovirus exposure and HLA in healthy donors. Both 60 Vbeta primers and 13 Jbeta primers went into the PCR. Only in-frame clones appear in the TCRdb table, and some are missing; sequencing was by immunoSEQ multiplex PCR. The data hold more than 200,000 clones, with roughly 82% observed a single time. Sequencing used PBMCs. The sequence was collected from a middle-aged man in good health and CMV-seropositive.

The CDR3 here is CASSLDEEAFF. DNA of the CDR3: TGCGCCAGCAGCTTGGACGAGGAAGCTTTCTTT. The chain carries TRBV5-1 and TRBJ1-1, with no clear D. Trimming stripped 0 bases from V and 8 bases from J, with 5 bases between. CDR1 and CDR2 (germline): SGHRS, YFSETQ. The CDR3 has 11 residues. Supplemented by reference TRBV5-1 and TRBJ1-1, the full variable domain reads KAGVTQTPRYLIKTRGQQVTLSCSPISGHRSVSWYQQTPGQGLQFLFEYFSETQRNKGNFPGRFSGRQFSNSRSEMNVSTLELGDSALYLCASSLDEEAFFGQGTRLTVV.